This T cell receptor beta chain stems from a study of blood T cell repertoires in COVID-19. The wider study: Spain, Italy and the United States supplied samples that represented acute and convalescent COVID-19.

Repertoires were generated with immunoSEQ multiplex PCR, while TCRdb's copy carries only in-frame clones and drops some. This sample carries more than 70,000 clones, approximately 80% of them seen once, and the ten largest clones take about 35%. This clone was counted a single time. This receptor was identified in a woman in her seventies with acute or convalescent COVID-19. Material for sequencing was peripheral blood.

The CDR3 DNA reads TGTGCCAGCAGCCCTGGGGGTGACAGGGCCCATGAGCAGTTCTTC. This codes for CASSPGGDRAHEQFF. This chain links TRBV3-1 (or the pseudogene TRBV3-2) with TRBJ2-1; 7 bases match TRBD1. This CDR3 region has 15 residues. Looked up from germline, CDR1 is LGHDT and CDR2 is YNNKEL (reference sequence). V trimming: 4 bases; J trimming: 8 bases; junction bases outside the gene matches: 11.